This T cell receptor (beta chain) originates from a study of blood T cell repertoires in COVID-19. This clone occurred once. Deletions cut 1 base from V and 2 bases from J, with 9 bases between. This CDR3 contains 14 residues. The germline V gene encodes CDR1 SEHNR and CDR2 FQNEAQ (reference sequence). Method: immunoSEQ multiplex PCR; TCRdb's copy keeps in-frame clones and lacks some. The table lists 200,000 to 250,000 clones, approximately 81% of them singletons. This TCR derives from a woman of 80 years or more with acute or convalescent COVID-19. Sequenced input: peripheral blood. This chain links TRBV7-9 with TRBJ2-7; possibly TRBD2 for D (5 bases). In DNA form, the CDR3 reads TGTGCCAGCAGCTTAGGCGGGTCAACCTACGAGCAGTACTTC. This sequence encodes CASSLGGSTYEQYF.